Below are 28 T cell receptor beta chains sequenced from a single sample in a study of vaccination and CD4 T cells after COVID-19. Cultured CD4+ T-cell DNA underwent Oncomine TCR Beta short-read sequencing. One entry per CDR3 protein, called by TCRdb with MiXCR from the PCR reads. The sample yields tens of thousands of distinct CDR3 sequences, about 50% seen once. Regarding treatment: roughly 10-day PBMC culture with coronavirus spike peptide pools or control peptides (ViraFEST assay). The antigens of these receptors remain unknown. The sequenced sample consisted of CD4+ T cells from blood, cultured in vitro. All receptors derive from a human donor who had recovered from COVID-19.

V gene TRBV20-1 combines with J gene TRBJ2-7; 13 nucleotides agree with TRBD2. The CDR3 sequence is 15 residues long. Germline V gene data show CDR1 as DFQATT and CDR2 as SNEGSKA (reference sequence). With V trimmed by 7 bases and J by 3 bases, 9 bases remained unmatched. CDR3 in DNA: TGCAGTGGCAGTGGGACTAGCGGGATCAGCTACGAGCAGTACTTC. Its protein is CSGSGTSGISYEQYF.

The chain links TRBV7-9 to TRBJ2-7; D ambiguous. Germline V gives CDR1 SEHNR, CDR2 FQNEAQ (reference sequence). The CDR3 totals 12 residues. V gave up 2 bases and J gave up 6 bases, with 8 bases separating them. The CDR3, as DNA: TGTGCCAGCAGCTTAAGCCCCGGCGAGCAGTACTTC. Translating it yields CASSLSPGEQYF.

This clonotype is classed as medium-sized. Here the CDR3 reads CASSELAGGRNEQYF. Here the CDR3 DNA reads TGTGCCAGTAGCGAACTAGCGGGGGGCCGGAACGAGCAGTACTTC. The rearrangement uses TRBV6-1 and TRBJ2-7, with 12 bases aligning to TRBD2. The V and J ends lost 9 bases and 5 bases, in that order; junction bases with no gene match: 11. The CDR3 extends over 15 amino acids. Per the germline V gene, CDR1 is MNHNS and CDR2 is SASEGT.

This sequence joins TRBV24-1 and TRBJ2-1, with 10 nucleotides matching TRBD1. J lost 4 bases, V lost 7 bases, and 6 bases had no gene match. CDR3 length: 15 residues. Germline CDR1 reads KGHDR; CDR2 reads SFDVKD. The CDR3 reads CATRETGGEYNEQFF. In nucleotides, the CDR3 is TGTGCCACCAGAGAGACAGGGGGCGAATACAATGAGCAGTTCTTC.

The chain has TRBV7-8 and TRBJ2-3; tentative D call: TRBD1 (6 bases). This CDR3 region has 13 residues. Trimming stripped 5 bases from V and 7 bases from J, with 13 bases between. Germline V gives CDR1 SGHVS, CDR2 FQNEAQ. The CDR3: CASSLEQGNTQYF. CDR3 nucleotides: TGTGCCAGCAGCCTTGAACAGGGAAATACGCAGTATTTT.

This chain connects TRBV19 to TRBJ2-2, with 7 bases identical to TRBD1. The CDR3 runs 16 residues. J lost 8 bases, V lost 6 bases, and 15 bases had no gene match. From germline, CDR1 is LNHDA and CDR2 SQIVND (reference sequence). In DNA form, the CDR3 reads TGTGCCAGTAGAACACAGGGGCTTGGAGTTGTGGGGGAGCTGTTTTTT. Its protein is CASRTQGLGVVGELFF.

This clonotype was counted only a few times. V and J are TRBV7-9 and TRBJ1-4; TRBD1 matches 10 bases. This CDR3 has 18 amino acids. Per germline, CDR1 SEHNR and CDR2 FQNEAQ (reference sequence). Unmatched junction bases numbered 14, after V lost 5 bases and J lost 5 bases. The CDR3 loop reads CASSLGWTGGRVNEKLFF. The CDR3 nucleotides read TGTGCCAGCAGCCTCGGTTGGACAGGGGGTAGAGTCAATGAAAAACTGTTTTTT.

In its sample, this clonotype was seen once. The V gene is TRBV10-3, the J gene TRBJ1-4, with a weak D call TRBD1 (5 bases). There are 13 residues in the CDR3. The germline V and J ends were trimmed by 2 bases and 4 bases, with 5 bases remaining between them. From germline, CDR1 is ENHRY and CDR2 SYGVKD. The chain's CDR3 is CAISEGHNEKLFF. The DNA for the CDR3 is TGTGCCATCAGTGAGGGACATAATGAAAAACTGTTTTTT.

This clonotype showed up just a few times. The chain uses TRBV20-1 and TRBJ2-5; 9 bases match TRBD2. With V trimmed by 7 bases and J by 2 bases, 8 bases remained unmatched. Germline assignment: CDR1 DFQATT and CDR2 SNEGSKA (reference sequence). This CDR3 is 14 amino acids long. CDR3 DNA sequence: TGCAGTGACGCCGGACTAGCGAATCAAGAGACCCAGTACTTC. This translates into CSDAGLANQETQYF.

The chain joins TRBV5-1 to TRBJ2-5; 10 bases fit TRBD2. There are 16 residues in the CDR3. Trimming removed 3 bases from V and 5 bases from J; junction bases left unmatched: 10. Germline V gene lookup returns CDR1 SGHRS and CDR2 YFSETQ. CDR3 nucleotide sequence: TGCGCCAGCAGCTGGAATTCCGGGACTAGCGAGGAGACCCAGTACTTC. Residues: CASSWNSGTSEETQYF.

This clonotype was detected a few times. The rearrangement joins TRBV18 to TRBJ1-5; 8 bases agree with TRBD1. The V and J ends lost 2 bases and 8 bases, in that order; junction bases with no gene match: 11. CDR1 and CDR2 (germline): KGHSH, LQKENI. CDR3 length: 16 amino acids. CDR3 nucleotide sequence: TGTGCCAGCTCACCAACAGGACAGGGCCTTTATGAGCCCCAGCATTTT. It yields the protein CASSPTGQGLYEPQHF.

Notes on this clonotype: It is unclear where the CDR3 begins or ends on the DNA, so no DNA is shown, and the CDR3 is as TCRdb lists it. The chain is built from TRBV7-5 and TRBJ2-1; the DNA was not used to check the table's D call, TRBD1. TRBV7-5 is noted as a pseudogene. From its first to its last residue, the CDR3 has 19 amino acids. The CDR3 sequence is CISVSEAPSPPGPGNEQFF.

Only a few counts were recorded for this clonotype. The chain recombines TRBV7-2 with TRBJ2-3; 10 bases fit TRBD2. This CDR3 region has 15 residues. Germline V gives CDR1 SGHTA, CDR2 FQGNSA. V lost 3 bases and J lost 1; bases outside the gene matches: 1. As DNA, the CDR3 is TGTGCCAGCAGCTTCGGGACTAGCGGCACAGATACGCAGTATTTT. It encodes CASSFGTSGTDTQYF.

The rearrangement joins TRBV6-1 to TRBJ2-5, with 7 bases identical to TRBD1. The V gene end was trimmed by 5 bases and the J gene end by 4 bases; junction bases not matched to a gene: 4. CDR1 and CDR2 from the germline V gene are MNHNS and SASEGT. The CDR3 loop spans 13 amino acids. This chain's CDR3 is CASSPTGVETQYF. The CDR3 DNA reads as TGTGCCAGCAGTCCTACAGGGGTAGAGACCCAGTACTTC.

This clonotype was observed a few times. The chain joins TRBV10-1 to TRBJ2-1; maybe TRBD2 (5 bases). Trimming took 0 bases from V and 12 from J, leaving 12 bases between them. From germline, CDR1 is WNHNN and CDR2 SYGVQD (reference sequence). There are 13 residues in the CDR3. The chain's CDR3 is CASSESVEGTQFF. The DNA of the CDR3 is TGCGCCAGCAGTGAGTCAGTCGAGGGTACGCAGTTCTTC.

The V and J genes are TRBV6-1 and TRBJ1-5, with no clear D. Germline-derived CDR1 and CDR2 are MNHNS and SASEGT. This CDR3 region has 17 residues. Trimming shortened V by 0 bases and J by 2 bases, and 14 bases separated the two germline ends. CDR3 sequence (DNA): TGTGCCAGCAGTGAAGCGGCCGGCAGCCGCCGCAATCAGCCCCAGCATTTT. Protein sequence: CASSEAAGSRRNQPQHF.

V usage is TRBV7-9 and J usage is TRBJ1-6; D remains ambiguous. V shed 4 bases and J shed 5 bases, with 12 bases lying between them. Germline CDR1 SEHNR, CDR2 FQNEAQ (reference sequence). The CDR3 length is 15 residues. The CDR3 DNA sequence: TGTGCCAGCAGCTCCGGGGAGCCCAATAATTCACCCCTCCACTTT. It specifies CASSSGEPNNSPLHF.

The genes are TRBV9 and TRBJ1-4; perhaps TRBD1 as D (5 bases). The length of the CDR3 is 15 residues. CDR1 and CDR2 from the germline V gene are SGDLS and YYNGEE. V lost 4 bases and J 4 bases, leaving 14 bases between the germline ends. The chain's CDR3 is CASSPRRGVNEKLFF. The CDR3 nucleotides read TGTGCCAGCAGCCCACGACGGGGGGTTAATGAAAAACTGTTTTTT.

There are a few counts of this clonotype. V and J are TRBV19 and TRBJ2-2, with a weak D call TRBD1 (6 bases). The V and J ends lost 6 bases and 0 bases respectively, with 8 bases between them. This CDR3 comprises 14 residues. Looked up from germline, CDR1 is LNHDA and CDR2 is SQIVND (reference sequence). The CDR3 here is CASRRGTNTGELFF. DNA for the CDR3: TGTGCCAGTAGAAGGGGGACGAACACCGGGGAGCTGTTTTTT.

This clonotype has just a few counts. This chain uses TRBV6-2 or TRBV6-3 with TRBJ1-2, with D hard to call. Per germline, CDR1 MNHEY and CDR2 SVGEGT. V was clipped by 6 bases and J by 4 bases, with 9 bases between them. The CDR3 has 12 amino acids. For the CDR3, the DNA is TGTGCCAGCAGCCGGGATTTCTATGGCTACACCTTC. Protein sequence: CASSRDFYGYTF.

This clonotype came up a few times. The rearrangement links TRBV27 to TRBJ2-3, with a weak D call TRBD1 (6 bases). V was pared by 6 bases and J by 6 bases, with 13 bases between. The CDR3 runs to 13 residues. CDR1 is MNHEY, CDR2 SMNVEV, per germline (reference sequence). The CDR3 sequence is CASSSFQGDTQYF. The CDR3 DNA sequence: TGTGCCAGCAGCTCCTTCCAGGGGGATACGCAGTATTTT.

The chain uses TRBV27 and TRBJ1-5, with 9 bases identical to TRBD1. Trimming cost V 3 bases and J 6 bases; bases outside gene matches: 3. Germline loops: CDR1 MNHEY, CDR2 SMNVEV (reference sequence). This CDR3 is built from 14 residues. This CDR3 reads CASSFTGGGQPQHF. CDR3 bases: TGTGCCAGCAGTTTTACAGGGGGCGGTCAGCCCCAGCATTTT.

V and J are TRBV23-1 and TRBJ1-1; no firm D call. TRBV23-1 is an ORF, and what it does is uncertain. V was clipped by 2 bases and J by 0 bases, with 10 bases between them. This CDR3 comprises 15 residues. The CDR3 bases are TGCGCCAGCAGTCAACCCGGACGGCTGAACACTGAAGCTTTCTTT. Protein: CASSQPGRLNTEAFF.

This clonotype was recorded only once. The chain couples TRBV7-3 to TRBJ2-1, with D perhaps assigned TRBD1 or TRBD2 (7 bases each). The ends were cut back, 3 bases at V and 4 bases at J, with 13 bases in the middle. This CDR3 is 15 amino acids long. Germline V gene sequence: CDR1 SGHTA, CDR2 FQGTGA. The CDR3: CASSFQGGGYNEQFF. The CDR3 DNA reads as TGTGCCAGCAGCTTTCAGGGGGGGGGTTACAATGAGCAGTTCTTC.

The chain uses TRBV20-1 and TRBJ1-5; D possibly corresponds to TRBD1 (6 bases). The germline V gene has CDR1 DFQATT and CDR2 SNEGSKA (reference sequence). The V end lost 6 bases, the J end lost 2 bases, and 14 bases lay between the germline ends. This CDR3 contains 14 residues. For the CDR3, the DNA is TGCAGTGCCCGAGGCGGGGGGCGCAATCAGCCCCAGCATTTT. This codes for CSARGGGRNQPQHF.

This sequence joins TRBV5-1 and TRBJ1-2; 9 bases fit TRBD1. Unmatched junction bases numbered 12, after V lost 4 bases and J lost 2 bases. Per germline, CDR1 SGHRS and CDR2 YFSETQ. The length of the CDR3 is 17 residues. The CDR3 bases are TGCGCCAGCAGCCCGAGGGCACAGGGGGCATCAAACTATGGCTACACCTTC. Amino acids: CASSPRAQGASNYGYTF.

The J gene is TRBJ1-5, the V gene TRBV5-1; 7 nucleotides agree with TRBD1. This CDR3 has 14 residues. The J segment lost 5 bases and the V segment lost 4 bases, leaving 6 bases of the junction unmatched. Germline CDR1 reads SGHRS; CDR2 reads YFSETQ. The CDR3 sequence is CASSPDRDDQPQHF. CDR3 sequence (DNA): TGCGCCAGCAGCCCAGACAGGGATGATCAGCCCCAGCATTTT.

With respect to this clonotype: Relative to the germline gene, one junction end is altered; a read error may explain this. The CDR3 sequence: CASTGTSGNPGELFF. The CDR3 DNA reads as TGTGCCAGCACGGGGACTAGCGGGAACCCCGGGGAGCTGTTTTTT. V gene TRBV5-4 combines with J gene TRBJ2-2; TRBD2 agrees at 13 bases. There are 15 residues in the CDR3. Germline V gene data show CDR1 as SGHNT and CDR2 as YYREEE (reference sequence). Together with reference TRBV5-4 and TRBJ2-2, the CDR3 gives the full variable domain: ETGVTQSPTHLIKTRGQQVTLRCSSQSGHNTVSWYQQALGQGPQFIFQYYREEENGRGNFPPRFSGLQFPNYSSELNVNALELDDSALYLCASTGTSGNPGELFFGEGSRLTVL.